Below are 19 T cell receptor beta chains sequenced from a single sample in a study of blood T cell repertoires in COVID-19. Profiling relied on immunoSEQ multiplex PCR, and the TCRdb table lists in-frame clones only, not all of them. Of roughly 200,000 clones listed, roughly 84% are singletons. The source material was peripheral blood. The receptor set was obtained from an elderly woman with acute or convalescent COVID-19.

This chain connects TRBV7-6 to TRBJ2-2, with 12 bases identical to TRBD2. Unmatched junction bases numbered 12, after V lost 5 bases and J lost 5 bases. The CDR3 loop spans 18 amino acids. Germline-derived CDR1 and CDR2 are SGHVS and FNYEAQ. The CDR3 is CASSVTSGRPVGTGELFF. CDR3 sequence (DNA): TGTGCCAGCAGCGTAACTAGCGGGAGGCCCGTAGGAACCGGGGAGCTGTTTTTT.

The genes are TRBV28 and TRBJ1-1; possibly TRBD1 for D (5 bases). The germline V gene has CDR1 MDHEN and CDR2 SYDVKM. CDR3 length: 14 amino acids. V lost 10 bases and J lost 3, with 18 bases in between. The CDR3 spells CATFGAGHHTEAFF. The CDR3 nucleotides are TGTGCCACCTTTGGGGCAGGACATCACACTGAAGCTTTCTTT.

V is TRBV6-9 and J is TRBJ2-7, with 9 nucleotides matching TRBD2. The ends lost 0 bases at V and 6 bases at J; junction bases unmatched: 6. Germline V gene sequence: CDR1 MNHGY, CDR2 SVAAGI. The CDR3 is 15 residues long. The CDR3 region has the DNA TGTGCCAGCAGTTATTCGGGGCTAGCGGGAATCGAGCAGTACTTC. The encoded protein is CASSYSGLAGIEQYF.

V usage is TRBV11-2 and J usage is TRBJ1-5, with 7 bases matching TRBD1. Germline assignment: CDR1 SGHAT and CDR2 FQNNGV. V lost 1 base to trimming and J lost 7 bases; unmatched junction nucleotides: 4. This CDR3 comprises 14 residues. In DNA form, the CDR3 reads TGTGCCAGCAGCTTAGCACCAGGGGGGCAGCCCCAGCATTTT. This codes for CASSLAPGGQPQHF.

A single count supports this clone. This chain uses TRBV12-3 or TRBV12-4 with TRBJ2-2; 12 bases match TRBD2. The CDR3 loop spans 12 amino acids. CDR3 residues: CAGTSGTGELFF. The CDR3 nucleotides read TGTGCGGGGACTAGCGGGACCGGGGAGCTGTTTTTT.

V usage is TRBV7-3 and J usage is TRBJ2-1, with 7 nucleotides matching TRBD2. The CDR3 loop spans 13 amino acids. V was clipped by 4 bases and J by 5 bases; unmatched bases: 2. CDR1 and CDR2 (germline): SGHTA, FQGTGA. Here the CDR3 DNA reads TGTGCCAGCAGCTCCGGGACTAACAATGAGCAGTTCTTC. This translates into CASSSGTNNEQFF.

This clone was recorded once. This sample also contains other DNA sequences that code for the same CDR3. The CDR3: CASSLEGARNTEAFF. The DNA for the CDR3 is TGCGCCAGCAGCTTGGAGGGGGCTCGGAACACTGAAGCTTTCTTT. The rearrangement uses TRBV5-1 and TRBJ1-1; 7 bases agree with TRBD1. The CDR3 spans 15 residues. The junction had 3 bases not matched to a gene; V was cut back by 0 bases and J by 1 base. Germline-derived CDR1 and CDR2 are SGHRS and YFSETQ.

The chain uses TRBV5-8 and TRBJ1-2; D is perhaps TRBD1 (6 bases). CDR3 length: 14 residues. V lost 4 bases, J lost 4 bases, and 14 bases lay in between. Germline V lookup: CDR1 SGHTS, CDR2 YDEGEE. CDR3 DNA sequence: TGTGCCAGCAGCCCTACGGGACAACGCTATGGCTACACCTTC. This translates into CASSPTGQRYGYTF.

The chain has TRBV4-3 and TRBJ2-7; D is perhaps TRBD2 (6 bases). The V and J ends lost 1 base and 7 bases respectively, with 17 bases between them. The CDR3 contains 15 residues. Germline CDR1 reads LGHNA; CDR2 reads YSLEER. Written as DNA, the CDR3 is TGCGCCAGCAGCCAAGCCGGGACTGGTGCCTTTGAGCAGTACTTC. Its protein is CASSQAGTGAFEQYF.

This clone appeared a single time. The CDR3 reads CATSSGTGRVHEQYF. CDR3 DNA sequence: TGTGCCACCAGCAGTGGGACAGGGCGAGTCCACGAGCAGTACTTC. The V call is TRBV15, the J call TRBJ2-7; 9 nucleotides align to TRBD1. The germline gives CDR1 LNHNV, CDR2 YYDKDF (reference sequence). V lost 3 bases, J lost 5 bases, and 8 bases stayed unmatched. CDR3 length: 15 amino acids.

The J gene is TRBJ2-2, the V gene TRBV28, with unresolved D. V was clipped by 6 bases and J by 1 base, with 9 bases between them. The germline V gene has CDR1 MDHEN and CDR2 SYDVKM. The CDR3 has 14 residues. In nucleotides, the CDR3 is TGTGCCAGCAGCGGGTATGAGAACACCGGGGAGCTGTTTTTT. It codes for CASSGYENTGELFF.

This CDR3 is CASSTDWEETQYF. The CDR3 DNA reads TGTGCCAGTAGTACGGACTGGGAGGAGACCCAGTACTTC. The chain employs TRBV19 and TRBJ2-5, with D perhaps matching TRBD2 (5 bases). This CDR3 contains 13 residues. Trimming cost V 4 bases and J 5 bases, with 11 bases left between them. Germline V gene lookup returns CDR1 LNHDA and CDR2 SQIVND (reference sequence).

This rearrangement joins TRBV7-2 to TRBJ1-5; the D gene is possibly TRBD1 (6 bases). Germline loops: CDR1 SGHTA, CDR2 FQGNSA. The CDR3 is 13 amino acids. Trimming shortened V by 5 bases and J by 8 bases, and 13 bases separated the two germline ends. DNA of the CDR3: TGTGCCAGCAGCCCAGACAGGTTCGAGCCCCAGCATTTT. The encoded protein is CASSPDRFEPQHF.

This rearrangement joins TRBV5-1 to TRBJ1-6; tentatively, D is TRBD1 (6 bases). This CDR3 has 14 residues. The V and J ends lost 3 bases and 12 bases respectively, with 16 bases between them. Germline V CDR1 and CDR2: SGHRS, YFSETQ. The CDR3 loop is CASSSEDRMGPLHF. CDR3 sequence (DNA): TGCGCCAGCAGCTCCGAAGACAGGATGGGACCCCTCCACTTT.

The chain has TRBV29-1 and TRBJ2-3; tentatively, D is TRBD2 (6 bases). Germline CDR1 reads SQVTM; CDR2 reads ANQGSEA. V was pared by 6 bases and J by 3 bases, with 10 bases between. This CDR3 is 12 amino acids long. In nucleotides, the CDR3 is TGCAGCGTAGCGAGCGGGACAGATACGCAGTATTTT. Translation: CSVASGTDTQYF.

In DNA form, the CDR3 reads TGTGCCAGCAGGAGGGAAAAACTGTTTTTT. Translation: CASRREKLFF. The rearrangement links TRBV2 to TRBJ1-4; D unclear. The CDR3 spans 10 residues. Trimming took off 6 bases at V and 8 bases at J, with 4 bases between the two ends. From germline, CDR1 is SNHLY and CDR2 FYNNEI. Based on the CDR3 plus reference TRBV2 and TRBJ1-4, the full variable domain is EPEVTQTPSHQVTQMGQEVILRCVPISNHLYFYWYRQILGQKVEFLVSFYNNEISEKSEIFDDQFSVERPDGSNFTLKIRSTKLEDSAMYFCASRREKLFFGSGTQLSVL.

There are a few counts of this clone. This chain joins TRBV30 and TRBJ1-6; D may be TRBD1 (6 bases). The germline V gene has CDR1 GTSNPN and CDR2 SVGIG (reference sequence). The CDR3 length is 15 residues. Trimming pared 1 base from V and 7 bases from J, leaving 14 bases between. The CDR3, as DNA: TGTGCCTGGAGTGCAGGGGCGGCCGGGAATTCACCCCTCCACTTT. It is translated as CAWSAGAAGNSPLHF.

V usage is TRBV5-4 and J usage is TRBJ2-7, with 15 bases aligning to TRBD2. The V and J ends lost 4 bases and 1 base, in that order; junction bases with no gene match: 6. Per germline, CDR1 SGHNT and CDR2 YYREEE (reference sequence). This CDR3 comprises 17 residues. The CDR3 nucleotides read TGTGCCAGCAGCCAGGGACTAGCGGGGGGTTTATCCTACGAGCAGTACTTC. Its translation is CASSQGLAGGLSYEQYF.

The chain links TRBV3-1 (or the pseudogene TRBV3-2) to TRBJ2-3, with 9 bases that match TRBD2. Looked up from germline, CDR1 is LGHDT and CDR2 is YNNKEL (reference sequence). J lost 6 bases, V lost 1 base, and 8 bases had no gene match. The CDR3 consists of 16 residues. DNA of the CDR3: TGTGCCAGCAGCCAAGGACTAGCGGCGACTCTTGATACGCAGTATTTT. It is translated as CASSQGLAATLDTQYF.